Below, 28 T cell receptor beta chains from the same sample are listed, as sequenced in a study of long-term antiretroviral therapy in people with HIV. The assay, immunoSEQ v3.0, was run at survey level. Profiling relied on immunoSEQ multiplex PCR, and the TCRdb table lists in-frame clones only, not all of them. The data hold roughly 35,000 clones, with roughly 94% observed a single time. Specimen: unsorted PBMCs, collected about 5.1 years after starting antiretroviral therapy. The source of these receptors is a woman between 50 and 59 years old with HIV.

The V and J genes are TRBV5-1 and TRBJ1-2, with 9 bases identical to TRBD1. The CDR3 length is 16 residues. Germline CDR1 is SGHRS and CDR2 is YFSETQ. V was pared by 0 bases and J by 3 bases, with 6 bases of the junction left unmatched. CDR3 nucleotides: TGCGCCAGCAGCTTGGCCGGGACAGGGAGGGACTATGGCTACACCTTC. Translation gives CASSLAGTGRDYGYTF.

The V and J genes are TRBV4-1 and TRBJ1-2; no clear D. This CDR3 region has 14 residues. Per germline, CDR1 MGHRA and CDR2 YSYEKL. V shed 2 bases and J shed 6 bases, with 13 bases lying between them. CDR3 amino acids: CASSQSIASNGYTF. The CDR3 DNA follows: TGCGCCAGCAGCCAATCCATCGCCAGTAATGGCTACACCTTC.

The chain's CDR3 is CASTRGNTIYF. The CDR3 DNA follows: TGTGCCAGTACGCGAGGGAACACCATATATTTT. The gene calls are TRBV9 and TRBJ1-3; D uncertain. V was pared by 8 bases and J by 7 bases, with 10 bases between. CDR1 is SGDLS, CDR2 YYNGEE, per germline. The CDR3 spans 11 residues.

There are a few counts of this clone. The rearrangement joins TRBV30 to TRBJ1-2, with 7 bases lining up with TRBD1. Trimming removed 0 bases from V and 4 bases from J; junction bases left unmatched: 5. This CDR3 has 14 residues. Germline V gives CDR1 GTSNPN, CDR2 SVGIG (reference sequence). CDR3 sequence: CAWSVRGIGYGYTF. Written as DNA, the CDR3 is TGTGCCTGGAGTGTCAGGGGGATCGGCTATGGCTACACCTTC. Combining the CDR3 with reference TRBV30 and TRBJ1-2 gives the whole variable domain SQTIHQWPATLVQPVGSPLSLECTVEGTSNPNLYWYRQAAGRGLQLLFYSVGIGQISSEVPQNLSASRPQDRQFILSSKKLLLSDSGFYLCAWSVRGIGYGYTFGSGTRLTVV.

This chain joins TRBV2 and TRBJ1-5; D not resolved. The CDR3 spans 14 residues. Germline values: CDR1 SNHLY, CDR2 FYNNEI. Trimming stripped 3 bases from V and 0 bases from J, with 6 bases between. The CDR3 is CASSDKNSNQPQHF. For the CDR3, the DNA is TGTGCCAGCAGTGACAAGAATAGCAATCAGCCCCAGCATTTT.

V is TRBV5-4 and J is TRBJ1-6; D is ambiguous. The CDR3 runs 15 residues. Germline V lookup: CDR1 SGHNT, CDR2 YYREEE (reference sequence). The ends were cut back, 0 bases at V and 9 bases at J, with 13 bases in the middle. Written as DNA, the CDR3 is TGTGCCAGCAGCTTGGAACAGACATACACTTCACCCCTCCACTTT. It specifies CASSLEQTYTSPLHF.

This chain links TRBV10-3 with TRBJ2-3, with 12 bases matching TRBD2. J was trimmed by 3 bases and V by 6 bases; bases with no gene match: 4. The germline V gene encodes CDR1 ENHRY and CDR2 SYGVKD. There are 15 residues in the CDR3. CDR3 nucleotides: TGTGCCATCAGCCATGGGACTAGCGGGACAGATACGCAGTATTTT. Its protein is CAISHGTSGTDTQYF.

This chain joins TRBV19 and TRBJ2-1; 12 bases agree with TRBD1. The junction had 2 bases not matched to a gene; V was cut back by 3 bases and J by 8 bases. The CDR3 covers 14 residues. The V gene's germline CDR1 is LNHDA and CDR2 SQIVND (reference sequence). The CDR3 region is CASSMGQGAYEQFF. For the CDR3, the DNA is TGTGCCAGTAGTATGGGACAGGGGGCCTATGAGCAGTTCTTC.

This chain joins TRBV5-8 and TRBJ2-5; D is undetermined. From germline, CDR1 is SGHTS and CDR2 YDEGEE. V was cut by 1 base and J by 5 bases, with 9 bases left in between. CDR3 size: 13 residues. CDR3 DNA sequence: TGTGCCAGCAGCTTGAACAGCCCGGAGACCCAGTACTTC. It encodes CASSLNSPETQYF.

This chain uses TRBV7-9 with TRBJ2-5, with 15 nucleotides matching TRBD2. J gave up 4 bases and V 3 bases, and 9 bases lay outside the gene matches. This CDR3 has 18 amino acids. The germline CDR1 and CDR2 sequences are SEHNR and FQNEAQ (reference sequence). The CDR3 is CASSFGLAGGPSGETQYF. Written as DNA, the CDR3 is TGTGCCAGCAGCTTCGGACTAGCGGGGGGGCCTTCGGGAGAGACCCAGTACTTC.

The chain links TRBV5-8 to TRBJ1-5; 8 bases are shared with TRBD1. Germline-derived CDR1 and CDR2 are SGHTS and YDEGEE. V lost 6 bases, J lost 2 bases, and 7 bases stayed unmatched. The CDR3 extends over 15 amino acids. The CDR3 bases are TGTGCCAGCATTCCCCCGACAGGGGGCAATCAGCCCCAGCATTTT. Protein: CASIPPTGGNQPQHF.

The V and J genes are TRBV10-1 and TRBJ2-2; 8 bases are shared with TRBD1. Losses at the gene ends were 0 bases for V and 6 bases for J; bases not matched to a gene: 0. This CDR3 comprises 14 residues. CDR1 and CDR2 (germline): WNHNN, SYGVQD (reference sequence). This chain's CDR3 is CASSESQGAGELFF. The CDR3 DNA is TGCGCCAGCAGTGAGTCACAGGGGGCCGGGGAGCTGTTTTTT.

The rearrangement joins TRBV5-5 to TRBJ1-2, with 9 bases identical to TRBD1. Trimming cost V 3 bases and J 4 bases; bases outside gene matches: 1. This CDR3 region has 13 residues. Germline assignment: CDR1 SGHKS and CDR2 YYEKEE (reference sequence). The CDR3 DNA reads as TGTGCCAGCAGCTCGGACAGGGGCTATGGCTACACCTTC. Translating gives CASSSDRGYGYTF.

The chain couples TRBV7-2 to TRBJ1-2; a possible D gene is TRBD1 (6 bases). CDR1 and CDR2 from the germline V gene are SGHTA and FQGNSA. The CDR3 is made up of 13 amino acids. V was pared by 3 bases and J by 8 bases, with 13 bases between. The CDR3 sequence is CASSFRGLRGYTF. CDR3 DNA: TGTGCCAGCAGCTTCCGGGGGCTCAGAGGCTACACCTTC.

The V call is TRBV7-9, the J call TRBJ1-1, with no clear D. Deletions cut 3 bases from V and 4 bases from J, with 12 bases between. Germline CDR1 and CDR2: SEHNR and FQNEAQ (reference sequence). The CDR3 runs 14 residues. CDR3 residues: CASSLSGVGTEAFF. DNA for the CDR3: TGTGCCAGCAGCTTGTCCGGGGTTGGCACTGAAGCTTTCTTT.

The J gene is TRBJ1-6, the V gene TRBV21-1. TRBV21-1 is tagged as a pseudogene. There are 20 residues in the CDR3. The CDR3 sequence is CASSKEGPAADSSYNSPLHF. CDR3 coding DNA: TGTGCCAGCAGCAAGGAGGGACCCGCGGCGGATAGCTCCTATAATTCACCCCTCCACTTT.

This chain links TRBV7-3 with TRBJ2-3; 8 bases line up with TRBD1. Germline loops: CDR1 SGHTA, CDR2 FQGTGA. This CDR3 contains 16 residues. V shed 5 bases and J 1 base; nucleotides not matched to a gene: 8. The CDR3 DNA follows: TGTGCCAGCAGCCCTCAACCGGGACAGGGCACAGATACGCAGTATTTT. It is translated as CASSPQPGQGTDTQYF.

This chain uses TRBV10-3 with TRBJ2-7; TRBD1 aligns across 8 bases. In germline, CDR1 is ENHRY, CDR2 SYGVKD. With 7 bases clipped from V and 0 bases from J, the junction kept 5 bases outside the gene matches. The CDR3 length is 14 residues. CDR3 residues: CAIKRTGSSYEQYF. CDR3 nucleotide sequence: TGTGCCATCAAAAGGACAGGGAGCTCCTACGAGCAGTACTTC.

The rearrangement joins TRBV30 to TRBJ1-6; a weak D match, TRBD1 (6 bases). The CDR3 loop spans 15 amino acids. Per the germline V gene, CDR1 is GTSNPN and CDR2 is SVGIG (reference sequence). V was shortened by 0 bases and J by 8 bases, with 14 bases between the two germline ends. CDR3 residues: CAWSVPDHRDSPLHF. The DNA for the CDR3 is TGTGCCTGGAGTGTCCCCGACCACAGGGATTCACCCCTCCACTTT.

This rearrangement joins TRBV6-6 to TRBJ2-1, with D possibly being TRBD2 (5 bases). Germline lookup yields CDR1 MNHNY and CDR2 SVGAGI (reference sequence). V gave up 4 bases and J gave up 9 bases, with 19 bases separating them. The CDR3 is 15 amino acids. CDR3 bases: TGTGCCAGCAGTTCTAATAGAGGGTCGGTCGGTGAGCAGTTCTTC. It encodes CASSSNRGSVGEQFF.

The rearrangement joins TRBV7-9 to TRBJ2-7; possibly TRBD2 for D (5 bases). V was pared by 0 bases and J by 2 bases, with 14 bases between. The CDR3 runs to 16 residues. The germline V gene has CDR1 SEHNR and CDR2 FQNEAQ (reference sequence). The CDR3 sequence: CASSLARVLSPYEQYF. CDR3 bases: TGTGCCAGCAGCTTAGCGCGGGTCCTAAGCCCCTACGAGCAGTACTTC. Full variable domain (remainder filled in from reference TRBV7-9 and TRBJ2-7): DTGVSQNPRHKITKRGQNVTFRCDPISEHNRLYWYRQTLGQGPEFLTYFQNEAQLEKSRLLSDRFSAERPKGSFSTLEIQRTEQGDSAMYLCASSLARVLSPYEQYFGPGTRLTVT.

The V call is TRBV5-8, the J call TRBJ1-1; D remains unclear. This CDR3 has 12 residues. Trimming pared 4 bases from V and 3 bases from J, leaving 7 bases between. Germline CDR1 and CDR2: SGHTS and YDEGEE. CDR3 DNA: TGTGCCAGCAGCAACCCAGACACTGAAGCTTTCTTT. Translating gives CASSNPDTEAFF.

The chain carries TRBV30 and TRBJ1-2; D ambiguous. CDR1 and CDR2 from the germline V gene are GTSNPN and SVGIG (reference sequence). Trimming left V 8 bases short and J 1 base short, with 14 bases between. The CDR3 has 13 residues. The CDR3 loop is CAPRQPVNYGYTF. CDR3 nucleotide sequence: TGTGCCCCTCGACAACCAGTTAACTATGGCTACACCTTC.

This chain uses TRBV19 with TRBJ1-1; 9 bases align to TRBD1. Germline V gene data show CDR1 as LNHDA and CDR2 as SQIVND (reference sequence). After removal of 5 bases from V and 5 bases from J, the junction contained 6 bases not matched to a gene. This CDR3 comprises 14 residues. The CDR3 protein is CASSEQGAQTEAFF. The CDR3 DNA follows: TGTGCCAGTAGTGAACAGGGGGCGCAAACTGAAGCTTTCTTT.

This chain links TRBV6-1 with TRBJ2-3; 8 positions agree with TRBD2. From germline, CDR1 is MNHNS and CDR2 SASEGT. This CDR3 contains 15 residues. V shed 7 bases and J 0 bases; nucleotides not matched to a gene: 6. The CDR3 DNA reads TGTGCCAGCACGGGAGCGGGGGCTAGCACAGATACGCAGTATTTT. This gives the protein CASTGAGASTDTQYF.

The chain employs TRBV9 and TRBJ2-3; 15 nucleotides agree with TRBD2. Per germline, CDR1 SGDLS and CDR2 YYNGEE. This CDR3 is 19 amino acids long. V trimming: 0 bases; J trimming: 2 bases; junction bases outside the gene matches: 7. The chain's CDR3 is CASSVDGLAGGVTTDTQYF. CDR3 coding DNA: TGTGCCAGCAGCGTAGATGGACTAGCGGGGGGGGTTACCACAGATACGCAGTATTTT.

The gene calls are TRBV5-1 and TRBJ2-7, with D possibly matching TRBD1 (6 bases). The germline V and J ends were trimmed by 4 bases and 4 bases, with 15 bases remaining between them. CDR3 size: 14 residues. Germline values: CDR1 SGHRS, CDR2 YFSETQ. The CDR3 region has the DNA TGCGCCAGCAGCAGACAGGAGGTCTTATACGAGCAGTACTTC. Protein product: CASSRQEVLYEQYF.

The chain joins TRBV6-4 to TRBJ1-2, with 9 bases matching TRBD1. Germline assignment: CDR1 MRHNA and CDR2 SNTAGT. This CDR3 contains 13 residues. Trimming took 2 bases from V and 8 from J; bases not matched to a gene: 3. CDR3 DNA: TGTGCCAGCAGTGACACCGGACAGGGGGGCTACACCTTC. Protein: CASSDTGQGGYTF.